Listed here are 17 T cell receptor beta chains from one sample, sequenced in a study of vaccination and CD4 T cells after COVID-19. Once obtained from cultured CD4+ T cells, the DNA was sequenced using the Oncomine TCR Beta short-read assay. Each CDR3 protein gets one entry after TCRdb re-called the PCR reads with MiXCR. The sample carries roughly 20,000 distinct CDR3 sequences, approximately 80% recorded once. Treatment in this sample: approximately nine-day PBMC culture with coronavirus spike peptide pools or control peptides (ViraFEST assay). Their cognate antigens are unknown. The sequenced sample was CD4+ T cells from blood, cultured in vitro, obtained after SARS-CoV-2 vaccination. All receptors derive from a human donor who received a COVID-19 vaccine.

The rearrangement links TRBV6-1 to TRBJ1-5; TRBD1 agrees at 7 bases. Per the germline V gene, CDR1 is MNHNS and CDR2 is SASEGT. The V segment lost 6 bases and the J segment 3 bases; nucleotides outside the gene matches: 5. CDR3 length: 14 amino acids. CDR3: CASRATGYNQPQHF. The CDR3 DNA follows: TGTGCCAGCAGAGCGACAGGGTACAATCAGCCCCAGCATTTT.

The chain combines TRBV6-1 with TRBJ1-1; no firm D call. Trimming cost V 6 bases and J 3 bases, with 11 bases left between them. Germline CDR1 MNHNS, CDR2 SASEGT. This CDR3 has 13 amino acids. The DNA of the CDR3 is TGTGCCAGCAGGGAGGGATCAGACACTGAAGCTTTCTTT. This translates into CASREGSDTEAFF.

V is TRBV2 and J is TRBJ1-2; TRBD1 might be the D (5 bases). Germline CDR1 SNHLY, CDR2 FYNNEI. The CDR3 is 13 amino acids. Trimming removed 5 bases at V and 4 bases at J, with 11 bases between. The CDR3 sequence: CASSPGLAYGYTF. The CDR3 DNA is TGTGCCAGCAGTCCGGGACTGGCCTATGGCTACACCTTC.

This sequence joins TRBV12-5 and TRBJ1-2; maybe TRBD1 (6 bases). This CDR3 is 12 amino acids long. Trimming took 6 bases from V and 7 from J, leaving 12 bases between them. Germline values: CDR1 LGHNT, CDR2 FRNRAP. DNA of the CDR3: TGTGCTAGTGGAAACAGGGATTCTGGCTACACCTTC. Translated, it gives CASGNRDSGYTF.

The chain uses TRBV25-1 and TRBJ2-5; 15 bases line up with TRBD2. Losses at the gene ends were 8 bases for V and 8 bases for J; bases not matched to a gene: 9. CDR3 length: 15 amino acids. The V gene's germline CDR1 is MGHDK and CDR2 SYGVNS. The CDR3 DNA follows: TGTGCCAGCGGGGGACTAGCGGGGGGAAGAGATACCCAGTACTTC. Its protein is CASGGLAGGRDTQYF.

The chain links TRBV2 to TRBJ2-3; 8 bases are a match to TRBD2. The CDR3 is 14 residues long. The V gene end was trimmed by 7 bases and the J gene end by 1 base; junction bases not matched to a gene: 4. CDR1 and CDR2 from the germline V gene are SNHLY and FYNNEI. This chain's CDR3 is CASTKAGGTDTQYF. The CDR3 DNA is TGTGCCAGCACCAAAGCGGGGGGCACAGATACGCAGTATTTT.

The chain is built from TRBV6-1 and TRBJ2-3, with 7 bases identical to TRBD2. The V and J ends lost 6 bases and 6 bases, in that order; junction bases with no gene match: 0. Germline CDR1 reads MNHNS; CDR2 reads SASEGT. The CDR3 consists of 11 residues. CDR3 protein: CASRREDTQYF. CDR3 sequence (DNA): TGTGCCAGCAGGCGGGAGGATACGCAGTATTTT.

The sample holds one count of this clonotype. The CDR3 region is CASSPSTGYKNIQYF. Here the CDR3 DNA reads TGTGCCAGCTCCCCTAGCACGGGCTACAAAAACATTCAGTACTTC. J is TRBJ2-4 and V is TRBV19; D may be TRBD2 (5 bases). V dropped 9 bases and J dropped 3 bases, with 18 bases sitting between them. The CDR3 runs 15 residues. Looked up from germline, CDR1 is LNHDA and CDR2 is SQIVND (reference sequence).

The chain is built from TRBV6-1 and TRBJ1-2, with 8 bases fitting TRBD1. After removal of 4 bases from V and 9 bases from J, the junction contained 10 bases not matched to a gene. This CDR3 is 14 amino acids long. Germline-derived CDR1 and CDR2 are MNHNS and SASEGT. CDR3 coding DNA: TGTGCCAGCAGTGTCTCGACAGGGGCCGAGCGCTACACCTTC. It yields the protein CASSVSTGAERYTF.

This clonotype was seen a single time. The chain couples TRBV21-1 to TRBJ1-1; the table calls TRBD1, which could not be checked here. TRBV21-1 is listed as a pseudogene. CDR3 length: 18 residues. Here the CDR3 reads CASSKACLGGLKNTEAFF. The CDR3 DNA is TGTGCCAGCAGCAAAGCGTGCCTCGGGGGGCTCAAGAACACTGAAGCTTTCTTT.

The CDR3 sequence is CAIGGGDGNTEAFF. CDR3 DNA sequence: TGTGCCATCGGGGGGGGCGACGGGAACACTGAAGCTTTCTTT. This chain links TRBV10-3 with TRBJ1-1, with D tentatively TRBD1 (6 bases). Trimming took off 8 bases at V and 1 base at J, with 14 bases between the two ends. CDR1 is ENHRY and CDR2 is SYGVKD in the germline V gene. The CDR3 runs to 14 residues.

The CDR3 sequence is CASSLNSPGDTQYF. CDR3 coding DNA: TGTGCCAGCAGTTTAAATAGTCCGGGTGATACGCAGTATTTT. This rearrangement joins TRBV27 to TRBJ2-3; D uncertain. This CDR3 spans 14 amino acids. The V gene's germline CDR1 is MNHEY and CDR2 SMNVEV (reference sequence). Deletions cut 2 bases from V and 6 bases from J, with 12 bases between.

The V call is TRBV19, the J call TRBJ1-1; 9 positions match TRBD1. Trimming cost V 3 bases and J 0 bases; bases outside gene matches: 5. The CDR3 consists of 16 residues. In germline, CDR1 is LNHDA, CDR2 SQIVND (reference sequence). The chain's CDR3 is CASSMDRGLMNTEAFF. The CDR3 nucleotides read TGTGCCAGTAGTATGGACAGGGGCCTCATGAACACTGAAGCTTTCTTT. Combining the CDR3 with reference TRBV19 and TRBJ1-1 gives the whole variable domain DGGITQSPKYLFRKEGQNVTLSCEQNLNHDAMYWYRQDPGQGLRLIYYSQIVNDFQKGDIAEGYSVSREKKESFPLTVTSAQKNPTAFYLCASSMDRGLMNTEAFFGQGTRLTVV.

The chain carries TRBV6-1 and TRBJ1-5; D may be TRBD1 (5 bases). CDR1 is MNHNS and CDR2 is SASEGT in the germline V gene. Trimming left V 7 bases short and J 7 bases short, with 17 bases between. The CDR3 runs to 14 residues. The CDR3 coding sequence is TGTGCCAGCATAGGGGAGGGACGCGGACAGCCCCAGCATTTT. Translation: CASIGEGRGQPQHF.

The rearrangement links TRBV7-9 to TRBJ2-5, with D possibly matching TRBD1 (6 bases). Trimming stripped 5 bases from V and 7 bases from J, with 20 bases between. Per germline, CDR1 SEHNR and CDR2 FQNEAQ (reference sequence). The CDR3 consists of 15 residues. CDR3 amino acids: CASSIQTGSGGTQYF. DNA of the CDR3: TGTGCCAGCAGCATACAGACAGGCTCTGGGGGGACCCAGTACTTC.

J is TRBJ1-4 and V is TRBV20-1; D gene uncertain. Germline V gene lookup returns CDR1 DFQATT and CDR2 SNEGSKA (reference sequence). V was cut by 7 bases and J by 6 bases, with 9 bases left in between. There are 11 residues in the CDR3. This CDR3 reads CSGTRDEKLFF. CDR3 in DNA: TGCAGTGGTACGAGGGATGAAAAACTGTTTTTT.

The chain recombines TRBV6-1 with TRBJ1-2, with TRBD1 as a possible D gene (6 bases). V lost 2 bases and J 4 bases, leaving 11 bases between the germline ends. The germline gives CDR1 MNHNS, CDR2 SASEGT. CDR3 length: 14 amino acids. CDR3 residues: CASSESGAGYGYTF. CDR3 coding DNA: TGTGCCAGCAGTGAATCAGGGGCCGGCTATGGCTACACCTTC.